The clone carrying this T cell receptor (beta chain) was found many times. Each CDR3 protein gets one entry after TCRdb re-called the RT-PCR reads with MiXCR. The table lists hundreds of thousands of distinct CDR3 sequences, over 12% of them singletons. The sequencing input was memory CD4+ T cells from blood. The receptor was derived from a female donor in good health, serving as a healthy control.

Written as DNA, the CDR3 is TGCAGGGTTACGGTCGGAGATACGCAGTATTTT. As protein: CRVTVGDTQYF. The J gene is TRBJ2-3, the V gene TRBV20-1; D gene unclear. Germline lookup yields CDR1 DFQATT and CDR2 SNEGSKA (reference sequence). This CDR3 region has 11 residues.